Shown below are 6 T cell receptor beta chains from a single sample sequenced in a study of blood T cell repertoires in COVID-19. Clones were sequenced by immunoSEQ multiplex PCR, and TCRdb holds only the in-frame ones, with some missing. In the table there are approximately 84,000 clones, 60% to 75% of which are singletons. The sample consisted of peripheral blood. These receptors came from a man over 45 with active or convalescent COVID-19.

The V and J genes are TRBV4-3 and TRBJ2-1; D may be TRBD1 (5 bases). There are 16 residues in the CDR3. The germline gives CDR1 LGHNA, CDR2 YSLEER. V dropped 0 bases and J dropped 6 bases, with 15 bases sitting between them. CDR3 loop: CASSQDGIGVGNEQFF. The CDR3 DNA follows: TGCGCCAGCAGCCAAGATGGGATAGGGGTGGGCAATGAGCAGTTCTTC.

This clone was seen a few times. V usage is TRBV28 and J usage is TRBJ1-2; 7 positions match TRBD1. The length of the CDR3 is 18 residues. The J segment lost 1 base and the V segment lost 6 bases, leaving 17 bases of the junction unmatched. CDR1 is MDHEN, CDR2 SYDVKM, per germline. CDR3: CASRLGGTGANINYGYTF. In DNA form, the CDR3 reads TGTGCCAGCAGACTCGGAGGAACAGGGGCAAATATTAACTATGGCTACACCTTC.

This clone was recorded once. The V gene is TRBV14, the J gene TRBJ2-5, with D possibly TRBD2 on 5 matching bases. This CDR3 is built from 17 residues. V was cut by 0 bases and J by 0 bases, with 14 bases left in between. CDR1 SGHDN and CDR2 FVKESK come from the germline V gene. The CDR3 spells CASSQDRASRYQETQYF. The CDR3 nucleotides are TGTGCCAGCAGCCAAGATCGGGCTAGCAGGTACCAAGAGACCCAGTACTTC.

The V call is TRBV29-1, the J call TRBJ1-1; 7 bases align to TRBD1. Germline V lookup: CDR1 SQVTM, CDR2 ANQGSEA. V was clipped by 6 bases and J by 1 base; unmatched bases: 5. This CDR3 is 13 amino acids long. DNA for the CDR3: TGCAGCGTCCAGGGGGTCCCGAACACTGAAGCTTTCTTT. Its translation is CSVQGVPNTEAFF.

V gene TRBV7-2 combines with J gene TRBJ2-3, with 9 bases lining up with TRBD2. This CDR3 spans 14 amino acids. Looked up from germline, CDR1 is SGHTA and CDR2 is FQGNSA. The junction had 7 bases not matched to a gene; V was cut back by 3 bases and J by 9 bases. The CDR3 bases are TGTGCCAGCAGCTTTAGACTAGCGGAGGGGACGCAGTATTTT. It yields the protein CASSFRLAEGTQYF.

The CDR3 loop reads CASSSGNQPQHF. The CDR3 DNA follows: TGTGCCAGCTCTAGCGGCAATCAGCCCCAGCATTTT. V and J are TRBV6-5 and TRBJ1-5; no reliable D call. The CDR3 has 12 amino acids. V was trimmed by 8 bases and J by 2 bases, leaving 7 bases between them. The germline V gene encodes CDR1 MNHEY and CDR2 SVGAGI.